The present entry profiles one T cell receptor beta chain with its context. The sample belongs to a study of blood T cell repertoires in COVID-19. Original processing methods: Estimated nucleated cell counts came from reference gene primer amplification. Repertoires were generated with immunoSEQ multiplex PCR, while TCRdb's copy carries only in-frame clones and drops some. D and trimming come from the DNA, and the V and J calls and clone size come from that table. This table has roughly 260,000 clones, 70% to 90% appearing once. The CDR3 runs 16 residues. Germline V gene data show CDR1 as MNHEY and CDR2 as SMNVEV (reference sequence). V lost 2 bases to trimming and J lost 2 bases; unmatched junction nucleotides: 8. Enrollees, roughly 18 to 89 years old, lived in 24 US areas. Each participant's cohort was designated according to participant-reported clinical history.

The sample comprised PBMCs or T cells enriched from blood (not recorded which). V is TRBV27 and J is TRBJ2-7, with TRBD1 matching over 8 bases. This receptor was identified in a woman aged 45-60 years who had recovered from COVID-19. Written as DNA, the CDR3 is TGTGCCAGCAGTTTAAGTACAGGGGGTTCTCCCTACGAGCAGTACTTC. Residues: CASSLSTGGSPYEQYF.